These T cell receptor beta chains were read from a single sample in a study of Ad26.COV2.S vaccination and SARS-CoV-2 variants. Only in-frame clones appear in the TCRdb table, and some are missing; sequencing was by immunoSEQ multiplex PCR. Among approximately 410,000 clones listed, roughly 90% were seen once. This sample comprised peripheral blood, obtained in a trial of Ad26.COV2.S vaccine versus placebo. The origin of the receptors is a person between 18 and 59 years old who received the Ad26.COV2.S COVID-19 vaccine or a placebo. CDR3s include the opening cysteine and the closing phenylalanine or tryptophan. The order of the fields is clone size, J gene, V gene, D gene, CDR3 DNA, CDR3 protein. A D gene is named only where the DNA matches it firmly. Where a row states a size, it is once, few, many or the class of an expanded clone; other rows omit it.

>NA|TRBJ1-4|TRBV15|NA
TGTGCCACCAGCAGAGAAGGCAGGGGCCCAAATGAAAAACTGTTTTTT
CATSREGRGPNEKLFF
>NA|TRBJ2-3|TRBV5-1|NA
TGCGCCAGCAGCAGACAGGACCGCACAGATACGCAGTATTTT
CASSRQDRTDTQYF
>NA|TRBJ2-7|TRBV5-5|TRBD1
TGTGCCAGCAGGCCGGCCCGGGACAGGGACTACGAGCAGTACTTC
CASRPARDRDYEQYF
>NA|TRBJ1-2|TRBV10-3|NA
TGTGCCATCAGTGAGTCCCTAAAAGGCTATGGCTACACCTTC
CAISESLKGYGYTF
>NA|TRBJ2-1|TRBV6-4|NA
TGTGCCAGCAGTGACCTACAGGGGGGGAATGAGCAGTTCTTC
CASSDLQGGNEQFF
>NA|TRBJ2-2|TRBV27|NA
TGTGCCAGCCAGGCCGGGACCCTAACCGGGGAGCTGTTTTTT
CASQAGTLTGELFF
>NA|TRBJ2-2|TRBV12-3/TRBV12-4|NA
TGTGCCAGCAGTCTACGGAACACCGGGGAGCTGTTTTTT
CASSLRNTGELFF
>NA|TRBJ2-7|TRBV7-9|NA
TGTGCCAGCAGTCCGGGCGGGGAGCAGTACTTC
CASSPGGEQYF
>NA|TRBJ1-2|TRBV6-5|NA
TGTGCCAGCAGCCTGGGACCTCGGGACTATGGCTACACCTTC
CASSLGPRDYGYTF
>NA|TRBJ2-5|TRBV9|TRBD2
TGTGCCAGCAGCGCCGCCCCCACTAGCGGAGACCAAGAGACCCAGTACTTC
CASSAAPTSGDQETQYF
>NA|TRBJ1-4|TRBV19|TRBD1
TGTGCCAGTAGTATAAGGACAGGGGGCTTTGGTGAAAAACTGTTTTTT
CASSIRTGGFGEKLFF
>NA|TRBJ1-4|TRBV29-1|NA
TGCAGCGTTGCGCAGCCGAACGAAAAACTGTTTTTT
CSVAQPNEKLFF
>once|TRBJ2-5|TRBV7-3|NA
TGTGCCAGCAGCCCAGGAAGAGGAGAGACCCAGTACTTC
CASSPGRGETQYF
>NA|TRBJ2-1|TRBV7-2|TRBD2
TGTGCCAGCAGCTTGATAGCGGGGGGTGGGAATGAGCAGTTCTTC
CASSLIAGGGNEQFF
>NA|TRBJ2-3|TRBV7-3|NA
TGTGCCAGCAGCTTGCTGGGAGGAGTCACAGATACGCAGTATTTT
CASSLLGGVTDTQYF
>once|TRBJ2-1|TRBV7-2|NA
TGTGCCAGCAGCCGCTCCTACAATGAGCAGTTCTTC
CASSRSYNEQFF
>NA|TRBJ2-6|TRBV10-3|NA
TGTGCCATCAGACAAACGAGCTCTGGGGCCAACGTCCTGACTTTC
CAIRQTSSGANVLTF
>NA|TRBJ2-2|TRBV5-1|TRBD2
TGCGCCAGCAGCTTGCCTAGCGGGGGGGCCCCGGGGGAGCTGTTTTTT
CASSLPSGGAPGELFF
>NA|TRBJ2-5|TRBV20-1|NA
TGCAGTGCTAGTGGAAGGCTTGCAGAGACCCAGTACTTC
CSASGRLAETQYF
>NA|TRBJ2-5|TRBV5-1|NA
TGCGCCAGCAGCAACACGCCCGGGAAACAAGAGACCCAGTACTTC
CASSNTPGKQETQYF
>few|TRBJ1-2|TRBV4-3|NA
TGCGCCAGCAGCCAAGATGTGCAGGACTTCTATGGCTACACCTTC
CASSQDVQDFYGYTF
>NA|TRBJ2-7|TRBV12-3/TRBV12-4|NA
TGTGCCAGCACCATGGACTTCTTCTACGAGCAGTACTTC
CASTMDFFYEQYF
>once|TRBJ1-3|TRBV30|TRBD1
TGTGCCTGGAGTCGGGACAGCCACTCTGGAAACACCATATATTTT
CAWSRDSHSGNTIYF
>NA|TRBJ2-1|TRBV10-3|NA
TGTGCCATCATGGCGGGTTCAAGCTCCTACAATGAGCAGTTCTTC
CAIMAGSSSYNEQFF